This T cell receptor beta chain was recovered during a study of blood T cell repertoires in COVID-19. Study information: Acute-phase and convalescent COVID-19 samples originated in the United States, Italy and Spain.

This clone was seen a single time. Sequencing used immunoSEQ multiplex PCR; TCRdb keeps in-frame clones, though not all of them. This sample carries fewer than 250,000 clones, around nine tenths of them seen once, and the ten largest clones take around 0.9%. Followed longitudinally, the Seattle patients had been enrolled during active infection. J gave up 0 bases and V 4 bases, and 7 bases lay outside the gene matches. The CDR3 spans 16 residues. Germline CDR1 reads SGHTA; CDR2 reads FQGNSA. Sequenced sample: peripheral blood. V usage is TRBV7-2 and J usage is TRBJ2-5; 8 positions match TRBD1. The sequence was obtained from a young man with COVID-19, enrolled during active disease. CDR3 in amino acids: CASSSPGGSYQETQYF. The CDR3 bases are TGTGCCAGCAGCTCGCCAGGGGGCTCGTACCAAGAGACCCAGTACTTC.